This T cell receptor (beta chain) was captured in a study of human T cells and chemical hapten exposure. This clonotype has at least ten counts. Time point: pre-sensitization, week 0. As for treatment: therapeutic diphenylcyclopropenone sensitization with weekly scalp DPC. Individual cDNA molecules in this library carried unique molecular identifiers. MiXCR was run by TCRdb on the RACE reads, yielding one entry per CDR3 protein. The data hold approximately 370,000 distinct CDR3 sequences, with 5.5% observed a single time. The germline V gene encodes CDR1 MDHEN and CDR2 SYDVKM. The V and J ends lost 11 bases and 0 bases respectively, with 11 bases between them. The CDR3 length is 14 residues.

The input for sequencing was whole blood, taken in connection with sensitization to the hapten diphenylcyclopropenone (DPC). The sequence was obtained from a woman younger than 35 with alopecia areata. Some clones in this sample may be carry-over from other donors' samples. The genes are TRBV28 and TRBJ2-6; D gene unclear. The CDR3 protein is CACLKGSGANVLTF. The CDR3 DNA sequence: TGTGCCTGTCTCAAGGGCTCTGGGGCCAACGTCCTGACTTTC.